The sequence of this T cell receptor (beta chain) was determined in a study of blood T cell repertoires in COVID-19. Study-wide context: Samples representing acute and convalescent COVID-19 were sourced from the United States, Italy and Spain.

The germline V gene has CDR1 LNHDA and CDR2 SQIVND (reference sequence). Trimming took 2 bases from V and 9 from J; bases not matched to a gene: 10. The length of the CDR3 is 16 residues. Under the authors' procedure: Estimation of nucleated cell counts relied on the amplification of reference gene primers. The data were produced by immunoSEQ multiplex PCR, yet TCRdb's version contains in-frame clones alone and is incomplete. The DNA gave D and trimming, while V, J and clone size come from that table. The sample has about 250,000 clones, about nine tenths seen once. This receptor was identified in a man aged 35 to 55 who had recovered from COVID-19. The gene calls are TRBV19 and TRBJ2-1; TRBD1 matches 10 bases. The sample comprised PBMCs or T cells enriched from blood (not recorded which). The CDR3 DNA is TGTGCCAGTAGTATACCAGGCAGGGGACAGGGGTTTGAGCAGTTCTTC. Its translation: CASSIPGRGQGFEQFF.